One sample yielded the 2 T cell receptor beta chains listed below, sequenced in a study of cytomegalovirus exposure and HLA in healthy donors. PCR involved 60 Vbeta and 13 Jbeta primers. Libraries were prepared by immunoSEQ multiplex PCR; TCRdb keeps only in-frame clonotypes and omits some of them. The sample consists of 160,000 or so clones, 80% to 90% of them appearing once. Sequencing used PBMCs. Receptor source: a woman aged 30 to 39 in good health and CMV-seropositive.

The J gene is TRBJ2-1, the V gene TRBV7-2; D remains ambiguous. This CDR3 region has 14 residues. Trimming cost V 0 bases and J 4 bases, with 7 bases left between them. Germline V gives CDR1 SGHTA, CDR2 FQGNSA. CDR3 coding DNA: TGTGCCAGCAGCTTAGCTGCCGGGTACAATGAGCAGTTCTTC. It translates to CASSLAAGYNEQFF.

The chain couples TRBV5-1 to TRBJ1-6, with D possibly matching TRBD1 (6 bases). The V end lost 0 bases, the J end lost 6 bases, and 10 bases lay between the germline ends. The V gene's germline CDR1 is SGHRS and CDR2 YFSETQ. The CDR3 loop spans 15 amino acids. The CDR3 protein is CASSLATGFNSPLHF. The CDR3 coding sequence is TGCGCCAGCAGCTTGGCCACAGGGTTTAATTCACCCCTCCACTTT.